The 27 T cell receptor beta chains below were found in one sample sequenced in a study of blood T cell repertoires in COVID-19. Repertoires were generated with immunoSEQ multiplex PCR, while TCRdb's copy carries only in-frame clones and drops some. The profile shows some 500,000 clones, roughly nine tenths of them singletons. The specimen sequenced was peripheral blood. The receptor source for this set is a woman in her 50s with COVID-19, enrolled during active disease.

The genes are TRBV2 and TRBJ1-1, with D perhaps TRBD1 (5 bases). V shed 2 bases and J shed 11 bases, with 15 bases lying between them. Germline CDR1 reads SNHLY; CDR2 reads FYNNEI. CDR3 length: 13 amino acids. In nucleotides, the CDR3 is TGTGCCAGCAGTGAAACCGACAGTTGGAATGCTTTCTTT. Its protein is CASSETDSWNAFF.

The chain carries TRBV4-2 and TRBJ1-2, with 8 bases matching TRBD1. The V segment lost 0 bases and the J segment 5 bases; nucleotides outside the gene matches: 8. Germline V gives CDR1 LGHNA, CDR2 YNFKEQ. The CDR3 is 16 amino acids. The CDR3 DNA is TGTGCCAGCAGCCAAGAGTGGGCAGGGGGCAAGTATGGCTACACCTTC. Protein product: CASSQEWAGGKYGYTF.

The chain uses TRBV15 and TRBJ1-1; D gene uncertain. The germline V gene has CDR1 LNHNV and CDR2 YYDKDF (reference sequence). Trimming removed 11 bases from V and 9 bases from J, with 22 bases in between. The CDR3 has 13 residues. As DNA, the CDR3 is TGTGCCTCCCAGCGAGGGCCACTCTCCCAAGCTTTCTTT. Its protein is CASQRGPLSQAFF.

The chain is built from TRBV2 and TRBJ1-2; D possibly corresponds to TRBD1 (5 bases). CDR1 is SNHLY, CDR2 FYNNEI, per germline. This CDR3 has 12 residues. Trimming took off 9 bases at V and 6 bases at J, with 14 bases between the two ends. In DNA, the CDR3 is TGTGCCAGGAGATCAGGGTACGATGGCTACACCTTC. Its protein product is CARRSGYDGYTF. The full variable domain, with the rest looked up from reference TRBV2 and TRBJ1-2, is EPEVTQTPSHQVTQMGQEVILRCVPISNHLYFYWYRQILGQKVEFLVSFYNNEISEKSEIFDDQFSVERPDGSNFTLKIRSTKLEDSAMYFCARRSGYDGYTFGSGTRLTVV.

This clone appeared once. V is TRBV20-1 and J is TRBJ1-5, with D hard to call. Per the germline V gene, CDR1 is DFQATT and CDR2 is SNEGSKA (reference sequence). Trimming left V 3 bases short and J 0 bases short, with 9 bases between. CDR3 length equals 14 residues. CDR3 sequence: CSASGGNSNQPQHF. CDR3 in DNA: TGCAGTGCTAGTGGAGGGAATAGCAATCAGCCCCAGCATTTT.

V and J are TRBV24-1 and TRBJ2-2; possible D gene TRBD1, 6 bases. This CDR3 has 13 amino acids. V shed 9 bases and J shed 4 bases, with 11 bases lying between them. Germline CDR1 reads KGHDR; CDR2 reads SFDVKD. CDR3: CATSQGSTGELFF. CDR3 in DNA: TGTGCCACCTCACAGGGAAGCACCGGGGAGCTGTTTTTT.

V usage is TRBV7-9 and J usage is TRBJ1-5; no clear D gene. In germline, CDR1 is SEHNR, CDR2 FQNEAQ (reference sequence). Trimming removed 5 bases at V and 7 bases at J, with 12 bases between. The CDR3 consists of 13 residues. The CDR3 protein is CASSLGWEQPQHF. Written as DNA, the CDR3 is TGTGCCAGCAGCCTGGGCTGGGAGCAGCCCCAGCATTTT.

This clone was counted a single time. The V gene is TRBV24-1, the J gene TRBJ1-2; no clear D gene. The germline V gene encodes CDR1 KGHDR and CDR2 SFDVKD. V was shortened by 2 bases and J by 10 bases, with 10 bases between the two germline ends. This CDR3 region has 12 residues. The CDR3 DNA follows: TGTGCCACCAGTGATTCATCCCGGGACTACACCTTC. Encoded protein: CATSDSSRDYTF.

This chain joins TRBV6-5 and TRBJ2-1, with TRBD1 matching 8 bases. Losses at the gene ends were 0 bases for V and 8 bases for J; bases not matched to a gene: 6. The CDR3 is made up of 15 amino acids. The V gene's germline CDR1 is MNHEY and CDR2 SVGAGI. Written as DNA, the CDR3 is TGTGCCAGCAGTTACTCGAGGGACAGGTCCCATGAGCAGTTCTTC. Protein: CASSYSRDRSHEQFF.

Of note for this clone: Other DNA sequences in the sample encode the same CDR3. The rearrangement links TRBV6-5 to TRBJ1-4; D is perhaps TRBD1 (6 bases). Per the germline V gene, CDR1 is MNHEY and CDR2 is SVGAGI. The CDR3 runs to 14 residues. The V end was cut by 2 bases, the J end by 5 bases, with 9 bases between. The CDR3 spells CASSYGQLNEKLFF. The CDR3 DNA sequence: TGTGCCAGCAGTTACGGACAGCTAAATGAAAAACTGTTTTTT.

The V call is TRBV19, the J call TRBJ1-5, with D perhaps matching TRBD1 (6 bases). Trimming pared 3 bases from V and 4 bases from J, leaving 13 bases between. The CDR3 runs 15 residues. The germline V gene encodes CDR1 LNHDA and CDR2 SQIVND (reference sequence). CDR3 sequence reads: CASSIYPGANQPQHF. The CDR3 DNA is TGTGCCAGTAGTATTTATCCAGGGGCAAATCAGCCCCAGCATTTT.

This clone occurred once. The rearrangement links TRBV3-1 (or the pseudogene TRBV3-2) to TRBJ2-7; D is uncertain. CDR1 is LGHDT, CDR2 YNNKEL, per germline (reference sequence). This CDR3 spans 13 amino acids. The ends were cut back, 0 bases at V and 6 bases at J, with 9 bases in the middle. CDR3: CASSQDYLSEQYF. DNA for the CDR3: TGTGCCAGCAGCCAAGATTATCTCAGCGAGCAGTACTTC.

In DNA form, the CDR3 reads TGCAGCGGAAGAAGACAGGGGAGGGAAACTGAAGCTTTCTTT. Amino acid sequence: CSGRRQGRETEAFF. This chain joins TRBV29-1 and TRBJ1-1; TRBD1 matches 8 bases. Per germline, CDR1 SQVTM and CDR2 ANQGSEA. CDR3 length equals 14 residues. Losses at the gene ends were 7 bases for V and 5 bases for J; bases not matched to a gene: 12.

The gene calls are TRBV19 and TRBJ2-7; D uncertain. The V and J ends lost 4 bases and 2 bases respectively, with 9 bases between them. Germline assignment: CDR1 LNHDA and CDR2 SQIVND (reference sequence). CDR3 length: 13 residues. The CDR3 nucleotides read TGTGCCAGTAGTAAGACATACCCCTACGAGCAGTACTTC. It specifies CASSKTYPYEQYF.

Comments on this clone: The junction shows a germline mismatch at one end, possibly a read error. The chain couples TRBV12-5 to TRBJ2-7; TRBD1 is a possible D gene (6 bases). Germline values: CDR1 LGHNT, CDR2 FRNRAP. The CDR3 is made up of 11 amino acids. The CDR3, as DNA: TGTGCTAGTGGTTTGGTAACGCGACAGGCGTTC. Translating it yields CASGLVTRQAF.

This chain joins TRBV28 and TRBJ1-1; D gene ambiguous. Per germline, CDR1 MDHEN and CDR2 SYDVKM. The CDR3 has 13 amino acids. With 2 bases removed from V and 1 base from J, the gap between germline ends came to 5 bases. In nucleotides, the CDR3 is TGTGCCAGCAGTTTACGCGAGAACACTGAAGCTTTCTTT. It codes for CASSLRENTEAFF.

V usage is TRBV19 and J usage is TRBJ1-1, with D tentatively TRBD1 (5 bases). The CDR3 contains 15 residues. Germline V gene sequence: CDR1 LNHDA, CDR2 SQIVND (reference sequence). Deletions cut 5 bases from V and 1 base from J, with 14 bases between. CDR3 nucleotide sequence: TGTGCCAGTAGTGGGGCGGGGACGGGGAACACTGAAGCTTTCTTT. This encodes CASSGAGTGNTEAFF.

The V and J genes are TRBV5-4 and TRBJ1-5; D may be TRBD1 (5 bases). With 0 bases removed from V and 4 bases from J, the gap between germline ends came to 8 bases. The CDR3 spans 14 residues. Germline V gene data show CDR1 as SGHNT and CDR2 as YYREEE (reference sequence). The chain's CDR3 is CASSLDRSNQPQHF. The CDR3 DNA sequence: TGTGCCAGCAGCTTGGACAGGTCGAATCAGCCCCAGCATTTT.

The chain joins TRBV16 to TRBJ1-2, with D unclear. Germline assignment: CDR1 KGHSY and CDR2 FQNENV. Between the trimmed V and J ends, which lost 0 bases and 8 bases, there was a span of 13 bases. The CDR3 runs to 14 residues. The CDR3 DNA reads as TGTGCCAGCAGCCAATCTGGGCCTGAAGGCGGCTACACCTTC. It codes for CASSQSGPEGGYTF.

The V and J genes are TRBV28 and TRBJ1-1, with a possible D match to TRBD1 (5 bases). Germline V CDR1 and CDR2: MDHEN, SYDVKM. The CDR3 sequence is 14 residues long. V was pared by 8 bases and J by 2 bases, with 15 bases between. This CDR3 is CASGTGGGNTEAFF. Written as DNA, the CDR3 is TGTGCCAGCGGGACCGGGGGGGGTAACACTGAAGCTTTCTTT.

J is TRBJ2-5 and V is TRBV29-1, with 9 bases fitting TRBD2. Germline values: CDR1 SQVTM, CDR2 ANQGSEA. The CDR3 is 16 amino acids. J was trimmed by 4 bases and V by 6 bases; bases with no gene match: 15. For the CDR3, the DNA is TGCAGCGTCTGGGGATTCGCGGGGGGGCCGGGAGAGACCCAGTACTTC. The encoded protein is CSVWGFAGGPGETQYF. The full variable domain, with the rest looked up from reference TRBV29-1 and TRBJ2-5, is SAVISQKPSRDICQRGTSLTIQCQVDSQVTMMFWYRQQPGQSLTLIATANQGSEATYESGFVIDKFPISRPNLTFSTLTVSNMSPEDSSIYLCSVWGFAGGPGETQYFGPGTRLLVL.

This clone was observed a handful of times. The DNA for the CDR3 is TGTGCCTGGACTAAATCGGGAGAGCAGTACTTC. Protein product: CAWTKSGEQYF. V is TRBV30 and J is TRBJ2-7; D might be TRBD2 (5 bases). There are 11 residues in the CDR3. Germline V gene sequence: CDR1 GTSNPN, CDR2 SVGIG (reference sequence). V lost 4 bases, J lost 7 bases, and 11 bases lay in between.

This clone was seen once. The rearrangement uses TRBV29-1 and TRBJ2-7, with D tentatively TRBD1 (5 bases). This CDR3 comprises 14 residues. Looked up from germline, CDR1 is SQVTM and CDR2 is ANQGSEA. With 6 bases removed from V and 6 bases from J, the gap between germline ends came to 21 bases. Written as DNA, the CDR3 is TGCAGCGTCCGAGAAGTAGTAGGGGAACTCGAGCAGTACTTC. The encoded protein is CSVREVVGELEQYF.

The CDR3 loop is CASSIFGRGGTTEAFF. The CDR3 DNA sequence: TGTGCCAGTAGTATATTTGGTAGGGGGGGAACCACTGAAGCTTTCTTT. V gene TRBV19 combines with J gene TRBJ1-1, with D possibly being TRBD1 (6 bases). V was pared by 2 bases and J by 4 bases, with 17 bases between. Germline lookup yields CDR1 LNHDA and CDR2 SQIVND (reference sequence). The CDR3 loop spans 16 amino acids.

V and J are TRBV6-2 or TRBV6-3 and TRBJ1-2; no clear D gene. The ends were cut back, 3 bases at V and 8 bases at J, with 13 bases in the middle. The CDR3 contains 13 residues. Germline loops: CDR1 MNHEY, CDR2 SVGEGT. The CDR3 spells CASSYAQTGGYTF. The CDR3, as DNA: TGTGCCAGCAGTTATGCCCAAACCGGGGGCTACACCTTC.

This chain uses TRBV9 with TRBJ1-6, with TRBD1 as a possible D gene (6 bases). CDR3 length: 14 residues. The germline gives CDR1 SGDLS, CDR2 YYNGEE. V was clipped by 3 bases and J by 9 bases, with 13 bases between them. The CDR3 DNA sequence: TGTGCCAGCAGCGCACAGGGTCGGGCTTCACCCCTCCACTTT. Protein: CASSAQGRASPLHF.

The chain is built from TRBV27 and TRBJ1-6; 12 bases line up with TRBD1. The J segment lost 10 bases and the V segment lost 5 bases, leaving 6 bases of the junction unmatched. This CDR3 region has 15 residues. Germline V gives CDR1 MNHEY, CDR2 SMNVEV (reference sequence). The CDR3, as DNA: TGTGCCAGCAGTCCAGGGACAGGGGGCCGATCACCCCTCCACTTT. Protein sequence: CASSPGTGGRSPLHF.